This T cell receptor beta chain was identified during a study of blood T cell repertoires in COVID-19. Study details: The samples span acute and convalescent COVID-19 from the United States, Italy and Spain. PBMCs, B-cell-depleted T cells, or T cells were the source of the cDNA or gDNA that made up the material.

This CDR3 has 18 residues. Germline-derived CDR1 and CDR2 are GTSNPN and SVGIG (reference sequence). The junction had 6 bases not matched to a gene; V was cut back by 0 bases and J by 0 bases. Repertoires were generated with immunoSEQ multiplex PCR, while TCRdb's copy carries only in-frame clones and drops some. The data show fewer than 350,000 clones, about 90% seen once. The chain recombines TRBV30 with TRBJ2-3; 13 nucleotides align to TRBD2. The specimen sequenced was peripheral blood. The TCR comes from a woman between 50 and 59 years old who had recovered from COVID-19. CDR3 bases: TGTGCCTGGAGTGTGGGACTAGCGGGACTTTCTAGCACAGATACGCAGTATTTT. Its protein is CAWSVGLAGLSSTDTQYF.